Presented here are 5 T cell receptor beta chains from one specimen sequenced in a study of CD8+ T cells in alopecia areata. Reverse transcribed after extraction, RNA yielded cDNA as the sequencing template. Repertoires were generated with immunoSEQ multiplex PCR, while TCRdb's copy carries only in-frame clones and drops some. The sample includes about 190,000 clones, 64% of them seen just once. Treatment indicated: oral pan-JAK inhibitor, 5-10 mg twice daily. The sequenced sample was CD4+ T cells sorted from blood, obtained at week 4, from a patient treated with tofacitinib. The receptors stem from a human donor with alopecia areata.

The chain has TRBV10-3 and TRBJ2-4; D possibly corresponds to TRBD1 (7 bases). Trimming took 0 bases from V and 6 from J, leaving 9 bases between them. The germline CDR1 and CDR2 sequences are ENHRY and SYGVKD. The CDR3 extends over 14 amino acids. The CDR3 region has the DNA TGTGCCATCAGTGAGTCGCAGGGGGGAAACATTCAGTACTTC. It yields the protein CAISESQGGNIQYF.

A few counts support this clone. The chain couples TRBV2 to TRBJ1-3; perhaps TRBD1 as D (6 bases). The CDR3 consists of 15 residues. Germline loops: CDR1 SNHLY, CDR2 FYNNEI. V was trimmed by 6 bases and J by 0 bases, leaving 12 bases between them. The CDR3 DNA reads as TGTGCCAGCAGACTGGACAGTGCCTCTGGAAACACCATATATTTT. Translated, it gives CASRLDSASGNTIYF.

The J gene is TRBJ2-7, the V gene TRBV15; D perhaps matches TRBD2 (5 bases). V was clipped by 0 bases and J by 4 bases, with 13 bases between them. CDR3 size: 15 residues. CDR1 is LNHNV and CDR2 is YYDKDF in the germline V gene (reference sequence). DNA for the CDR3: TGTGCCACCAGCAGAGATGGAGGCAGAGCTTACGAGCAGTACTTC. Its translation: CATSRDGGRAYEQYF.

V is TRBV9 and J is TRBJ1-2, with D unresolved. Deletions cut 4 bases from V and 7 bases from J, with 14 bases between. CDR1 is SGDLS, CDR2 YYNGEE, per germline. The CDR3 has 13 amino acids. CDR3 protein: CASSLEEGSGYTF. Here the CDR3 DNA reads TGTGCCAGCAGCCTAGAGGAAGGGAGTGGCTACACCTTC.

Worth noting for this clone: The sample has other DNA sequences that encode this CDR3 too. For the CDR3, the DNA is TGTGCCAGCAGTTTAGGCGGACCTGACTATGGCTACACCTTC. Translating gives CASSLGGPDYGYTF. This chain links TRBV27 with TRBJ1-2; D is ambiguous. V gave up 2 bases and J gave up 3 bases, with 10 bases separating them. CDR1 is MNHEY and CDR2 is SMNVEV in the germline V gene (reference sequence). The CDR3 contains 14 residues.